These 25 T cell receptor beta chains share one sample of origin, sequenced in a study of T cells in localized non-small cell lung cancer (dated by TCRdb to about 2020). The library came from the immunoSEQ multiplex PCR assay. TCRdb re-hosts the immuneACCESS table, in-frame sequences only. Its copies lack some clones; in the studies checked, an unresolved V gene accounts for under half of them, and the cause for the rest is not known. Within this sample are fewer than 90,000 clones, with roughly 80% of them counted one time only. The ten largest clones add up to roughly 21% of the sample. Material: PBMCs, obtained before any cancer treatment. Receptors were obtained from a man between 40 and 69 years old with stage II squamous cell lung carcinoma.

The table lists this clone with many counts. The chain has TRBV28 and TRBJ2-2; TRBD2 matches 13 bases. The CDR3 has 17 residues. V dropped 0 bases and J dropped 6; count of bases not matched to a gene: 4. In germline, CDR1 is MDHEN, CDR2 SYDVKM. For the CDR3, the DNA is TGTGCCAGCAGTTTATGGAGACTAGCGGGAGGACCCGGGGAGCTGTTTTTT. It yields the protein CASSLWRLAGGPGELFF.

This clone was observed a few times. CDR3 loop: CASTPSGGSTEAFF. In nucleotides, the CDR3 is TGTGCCAGCACCCCGTCCGGGGGGTCCACTGAAGCTTTCTTT. The rearrangement links TRBV5-4 to TRBJ1-1, with TRBD1 as a possible D gene (5 bases). Trimming removed 6 bases at V and 4 bases at J, with 16 bases between. The germline gives CDR1 SGHNT, CDR2 YYREEE (reference sequence). This CDR3 has 14 residues.

The rearrangement joins TRBV28 to TRBJ1-1; D is ambiguous. This CDR3 has 14 residues. Per the germline V gene, CDR1 is MDHEN and CDR2 is SYDVKM. Trimming removed 1 base at V and 0 bases at J, with 6 bases between. CDR3 amino acids: CASSLLGMNTEAFF. CDR3 sequence (DNA): TGTGCCAGCAGTTTATTAGGGATGAACACTGAAGCTTTCTTT.

This clone has only a few counts. The J gene is TRBJ2-7, the V gene TRBV4-1, with D unresolved. V gave up 1 base and J gave up 6 bases, with 10 bases separating them. Per the germline V gene, CDR1 is MGHRA and CDR2 is YSYEKL. This CDR3 has 13 residues. The CDR3 DNA sequence: TGCGCCAGCAGCCAAGCGGGCAATATCGAGCAGTACTTC. Translation: CASSQAGNIEQYF.

The chain carries TRBV28 and TRBJ2-7; D unclear. Between the trimmed V and J ends, which lost 7 bases and 0 bases, there was a span of 13 bases. Germline CDR1 is MDHEN and CDR2 is SYDVKM. The CDR3 has 14 amino acids. In DNA, the CDR3 is TGTGCCAGCAACGTACCCCTGACCTCCTACGAGCAGTACTTC. Translation gives CASNVPLTSYEQYF.

Many counts were recorded for this clone. This sequence joins TRBV4-2 and TRBJ2-7, with D possibly matching TRBD1 (6 bases). Deletions cut 2 bases from V and 4 bases from J, with 33 bases between. The germline V gene has CDR1 LGHNA and CDR2 YNFKEQ. The length of the CDR3 is 21 residues. The CDR3 region is CASSQRIPGHRREVLPYEQYF. CDR3 in DNA: TGTGCCAGCAGCCAAAGAATTCCGGGACATCGGAGAGAGGTCCTCCCTTACGAGCAGTACTTC.

This chain uses TRBV2 with TRBJ1-1, with 10 nucleotides matching TRBD1. From germline, CDR1 is SNHLY and CDR2 FYNNEI. Trimming took 5 bases from V and 5 from J; bases not matched to a gene: 5. CDR3 length equals 14 residues. In nucleotides, the CDR3 is TGTGCCAGCAGTAAAGGACAGGGGGGAACTGAAGCTTTCTTT. Translation: CASSKGQGGTEAFF.

The V gene is TRBV6-6, the J gene TRBJ1-2; perhaps TRBD1 as D (6 bases). This CDR3 region has 12 residues. Trimming took off 6 bases at V and 5 bases at J, with 10 bases between the two ends. CDR1 MNHNY and CDR2 SVGAGI come from the germline V gene (reference sequence). The CDR3 region is CASRGQGYGYTF. CDR3 nucleotide sequence: TGTGCCAGCAGAGGGCAGGGGTATGGCTACACCTTC.

The chain couples TRBV5-8 to TRBJ2-3; D gene uncertain. Germline V gives CDR1 SGHTS, CDR2 YDEGEE. V lost 2 bases and J lost 4, with 5 bases in between. CDR3 length: 12 amino acids. CDR3 nucleotide sequence: TGTGCCAGCAGCTTCGGGTCAGATACGCAGTATTTT. Encoded protein: CASSFGSDTQYF.

J is TRBJ1-1 and V is TRBV6-6; D gene unclear. CDR3 length: 12 amino acids. V was clipped by 6 bases and J by 1 base, with 6 bases between them. The germline CDR1 and CDR2 sequences are MNHNY and SVGAGI (reference sequence). CDR3 in amino acids: CASSRSNTEAFF. The CDR3 region has the DNA TGTGCCAGCAGCCGGTCGAACACTGAAGCTTTCTTT.

The chain has TRBV30 and TRBJ2-2; no definite D call. The CDR3 length is 13 residues. The germline V gene encodes CDR1 GTSNPN and CDR2 SVGIG (reference sequence). Trimming removed 4 bases at V and 6 bases at J, with 12 bases between. The CDR3 loop reads CAWIPGRAGELFF. Here the CDR3 DNA reads TGTGCCTGGATCCCTGGACGTGCCGGGGAGCTGTTTTTT. Combining the CDR3 with reference TRBV30 and TRBJ2-2 gives the whole variable domain SQTIHQWPATLVQPVGSPLSLECTVEGTSNPNLYWYRQAAGRGLQLLFYSVGIGQISSEVPQNLSASRPQDRQFILSSKKLLLSDSGFYLCAWIPGRAGELFFGEGSRLTVL.

The chain links TRBV9 to TRBJ2-1, with a possible D match to TRBD2 (5 bases). Germline V gene data show CDR1 as SGDLS and CDR2 as YYNGEE. The CDR3 is made up of 15 amino acids. V shed 4 bases and J shed 5 bases, with 16 bases lying between them. The chain's CDR3 is CASSRGATPNNEQFF. CDR3 DNA sequence: TGTGCCAGCAGCCGGGGTGCTACTCCCAACAATGAGCAGTTCTTC.

The rearrangement uses TRBV5-6 and TRBJ2-1; the match to TRBD2 covers 7 bases. The ends lost 3 bases at V and 9 bases at J; junction bases unmatched: 6. From germline, CDR1 is SGHDT and CDR2 YYEEEE. This CDR3 spans 13 amino acids. The CDR3 here is CASSYALAGEQFF. CDR3 nucleotides: TGTGCCAGCAGCTACGCGTTAGCGGGTGAGCAGTTCTTC.

V usage is TRBV2 and J usage is TRBJ2-3; no reliable D call. Trimming took 6 bases from V and 1 from J, leaving 14 bases between them. The CDR3 consists of 15 residues. Germline lookup yields CDR1 SNHLY and CDR2 FYNNEI. The CDR3 reads CASSLAVPGTDTQYF. Written as DNA, the CDR3 is TGTGCCAGCAGCCTGGCGGTCCCGGGCACAGATACGCAGTATTTT.

This sequence joins TRBV19 and TRBJ1-1; no firm D call. Trimming took 8 bases from V and 1 from J, leaving 8 bases between them. In germline, CDR1 is LNHDA, CDR2 SQIVND (reference sequence). The CDR3 has 12 residues. The CDR3 coding sequence is TGTGCCAGTGGCACCCAGAACACTGAAGCTTTCTTT. This codes for CASGTQNTEAFF.

This chain links TRBV11-2 with TRBJ1-1, with no clear D. V lost 0 bases, J lost 1 base, and 18 bases lay in between. The CDR3 sequence is 18 residues long. Per the germline V gene, CDR1 is SGHAT and CDR2 is FQNNGV. The CDR3 bases are TGTGCCAGCAGCTTAGATTACCCAGGAACGAACGCGAACACTGAAGCTTTCTTT. Protein: CASSLDYPGTNANTEAFF.

The V call is TRBV7-9, the J call TRBJ1-1; D is uncertain. Trimming pared 1 base from V and 1 base from J, leaving 7 bases between. Germline V lookup: CDR1 SEHNR, CDR2 FQNEAQ (reference sequence). This CDR3 comprises 14 residues. CDR3 sequence (DNA): TGTGCCAGCAGCTTAGGCCCCTCGAACACTGAAGCTTTCTTT. Translation gives CASSLGPSNTEAFF.

In this sample, this clone turned up once. Other DNA variants within this sample encode the same CDR3. V is TRBV9 and J is TRBJ2-3; 7 nucleotides line up with TRBD2. With V trimmed by 4 bases and J by 3 bases, 8 bases remained unmatched. Germline-derived CDR1 and CDR2 are SGDLS and YYNGEE. CDR3 size: 15 residues. CDR3 sequence (DNA): TGTGCCAGCAGCCCCCGGGGTAGCGGGACAGATACGCAGTATTTT. The encoded protein is CASSPRGSGTDTQYF.

The chain couples TRBV5-1 to TRBJ2-7; D is uncertain. The CDR3 extends over 15 amino acids. V lost 0 bases, J lost 5 bases, and 15 bases lay in between. Germline CDR1 reads SGHRS; CDR2 reads YFSETQ. DNA of the CDR3: TGCGCCAGCAGCTTGGGGCCAGAGATTACCAACGAGCAGTACTTC. It translates to CASSLGPEITNEQYF.

The gene calls are TRBV10-3 and TRBJ1-2; D may be TRBD1 (5 bases). The CDR3 has 13 residues. V was trimmed by 1 base and J by 5 bases, leaving 8 bases between them. From germline, CDR1 is ENHRY and CDR2 SYGVKD. The CDR3 region has the DNA TGTGCCATCAGTGAGTGGCAGGGTTATGGCTACACCTTC. Its translation is CAISEWQGYGYTF.

The genes are TRBV18 and TRBJ2-1, with TRBD1 as a possible D gene (6 bases). The V gene lost 6 bases and the J gene lost 8 bases, with 26 bases spanning the gap. In germline, CDR1 is KGHSH, CDR2 LQKENI. CDR3 length: 17 residues. CDR3 protein: CASSPGTSTVITHEQFF. The CDR3 DNA is TGTGCCAGCTCCCCCGGGACATCGACCGTCATAACACATGAGCAGTTCTTC.

The genes are TRBV10-3 and TRBJ1-2, with unresolved D. V lost 10 bases and J 9 bases, leaving 21 bases between the germline ends. Germline CDR1 is ENHRY and CDR2 is SYGVKD. The CDR3 covers 13 residues. CDR3 bases: TGTGCCACGGCCCGCCTGAAGACGCCTAGCTACACCTTC. Protein product: CATARLKTPSYTF.

The chain has TRBV4-2 and TRBJ1-6, with D possibly being TRBD1 (5 bases). The V end was cut by 2 bases, the J end by 8 bases, with 13 bases between. Germline V gives CDR1 LGHNA, CDR2 YNFKEQ. The CDR3 totals 15 residues. The DNA for the CDR3 is TGTGCCAGCAGCCAATGGGGGGGGACGGATTCACCCCTCCACTTT. Protein sequence: CASSQWGGTDSPLHF.

V and J are TRBV2 and TRBJ2-1, with 13 positions matching TRBD2. This CDR3 is 16 amino acids long. J was trimmed by 7 bases and V by 6 bases; bases with no gene match: 9. From germline, CDR1 is SNHLY and CDR2 FYNNEI. The CDR3 loop is CASSRITSGRGNEQFF. CDR3 nucleotide sequence: TGTGCCAGCAGCCGGATAACTAGCGGGAGGGGTAATGAGCAGTTCTTC.

The count of this clone is one. The rearrangement joins TRBV18 to TRBJ2-7; D tentatively reads TRBD1 or TRBD2 (5 bases each). There are 15 residues in the CDR3. Trimming stripped 0 bases from V and 1 base from J, with 10 bases between. CDR1 is KGHSH and CDR2 is LQKENI in the germline V gene. The CDR3 protein is CASSPPGVASYEQYF. CDR3 DNA sequence: TGTGCCAGCTCACCACCGGGGGTAGCGTCCTACGAGCAGTACTTC.